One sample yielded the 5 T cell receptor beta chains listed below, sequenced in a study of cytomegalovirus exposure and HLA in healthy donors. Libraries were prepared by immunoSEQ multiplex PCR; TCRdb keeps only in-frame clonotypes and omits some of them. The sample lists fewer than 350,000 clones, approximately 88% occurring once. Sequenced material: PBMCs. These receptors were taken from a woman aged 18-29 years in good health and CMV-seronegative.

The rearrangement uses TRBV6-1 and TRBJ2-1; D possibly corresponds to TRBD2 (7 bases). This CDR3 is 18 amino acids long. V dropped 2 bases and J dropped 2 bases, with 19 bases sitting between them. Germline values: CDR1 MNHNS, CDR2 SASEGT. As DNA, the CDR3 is TGTGCCAGCAGTGAACGGGTATCGTGGGAGGGGGCCTACAATGAGCAGTTCTTC. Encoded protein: CASSERVSWEGAYNEQFF.

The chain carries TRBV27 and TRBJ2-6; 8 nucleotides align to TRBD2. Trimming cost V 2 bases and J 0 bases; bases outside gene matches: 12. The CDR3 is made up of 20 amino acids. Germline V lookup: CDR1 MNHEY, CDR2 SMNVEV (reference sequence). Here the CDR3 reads CASSLRSGGVAGSGANVLTF. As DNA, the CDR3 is TGTGCCAGCAGTTTACGATCGGGGGGGGTGGCGGGCTCTGGGGCCAACGTCCTGACTTTC.

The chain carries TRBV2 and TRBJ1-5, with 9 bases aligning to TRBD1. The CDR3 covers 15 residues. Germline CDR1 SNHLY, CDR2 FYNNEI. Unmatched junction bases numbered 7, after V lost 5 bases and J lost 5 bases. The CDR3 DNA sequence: TGTGCCAGCAGTCAAACAGGGGGCTCTTATCAGCCCCAGCATTTT. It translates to CASSQTGGSYQPQHF.

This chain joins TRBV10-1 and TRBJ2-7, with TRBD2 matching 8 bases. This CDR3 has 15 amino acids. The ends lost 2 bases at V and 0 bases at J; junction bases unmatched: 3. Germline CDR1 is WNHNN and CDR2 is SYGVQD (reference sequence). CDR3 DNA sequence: TGCGCCAGCAGTGAGCGCGGGGGGTCCTCCTACGAGCAGTACTTC. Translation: CASSERGGSSYEQYF.

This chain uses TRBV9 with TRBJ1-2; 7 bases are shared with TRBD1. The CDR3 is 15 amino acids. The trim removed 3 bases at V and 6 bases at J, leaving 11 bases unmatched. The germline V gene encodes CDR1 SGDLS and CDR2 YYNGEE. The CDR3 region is CASSATGNQWNGYTF. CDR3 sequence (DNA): TGTGCCAGCAGCGCGACAGGGAATCAATGGAATGGCTACACCTTC. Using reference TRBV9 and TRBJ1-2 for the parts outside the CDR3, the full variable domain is DSGVTQTPKHLITATGQRVTLRCSPRSGDLSVYWYQQSLDQGLQFLIQYYNGEERAKGNILERFSAQQFPDLHSELNLSSLELGDSALYFCASSATGNQWNGYTFGSGTRLTVV.